This T cell receptor beta chain was captured by sequencing in a study of shared clonotypes between healthy human individuals. Study overall: The study used three CD4 naive, three CD4 memory, two CD8 naive and one CD8 memory plate per donor.

DNA at 150 to 250 ng, tens of thousands of T cell genomes, went into sorted-subset replicate PCRs. Assay: immunoSEQ multiplex PCR; the TCRdb copy retains only in-frame clones and omits some. The sample has roughly 640,000 clones; approximately 79% are singletons. Researchers partitioned CD4+ cells into CD45RA+ naive and CD45RA-negative memory subsets. A remark on this clone: What it recognizes is unknown.

CDR1 is MNHNS and CDR2 is SASEGT in the germline V gene. The CDR3 consists of 14 residues. V was clipped by 5 bases and J by 0 bases, with 11 bases between them. General study results and limits: It was the non-shared clonotypes that had lower generation probabilities than clonotypes shared by all four donors.

Sample: memory CD4+ T cells sorted from blood. Subset defined: CD45RA-negative fraction. The rearrangement joins TRBV6-1 to TRBJ2-7; a possible D gene is TRBD1 (6 bases). The source is a woman in her twenties or thirties in good health. Here the CDR3 reads CASSPGTSSYEQYF. DNA for the CDR3: TGTGCCAGCAGTCCCGGGACAAGCTCCTACGAGCAGTACTTC.